The clone carrying this T cell receptor beta chain was seen just once. Its antigen is unknown. Assay: immunoSEQ multiplex PCR; the TCRdb copy retains only in-frame clones and omits some. The sample comprises about 94,000 clones, 94% of which are singletons, and roughly 0.3% rests with the top ten. The sample comes from a study of siplizumab effects on memory and regulatory T cells. V shed 1 base and J 4 bases; nucleotides not matched to a gene: 3. CDR1 is LGHNA and CDR2 is YNFKEQ in the germline V gene. The CDR3 is made up of 15 amino acids. Study outcomes and limitations: Alloreactive sequences tracing back to unstimulated CD4+ memory cells fell significantly with siplizumab. Where siplizumab was present, mappable alloreactive CD4+ clones averaged roughly 72% Treg-derived, compared with roughly 30% in controls. The authors could not assign a naive or memory phenotype to roughly 75-97% of proliferating CD4+ or CD8+ clones. Proof of suppressive function in proliferating Tregs from siplizumab cultures was not established.

The genes are TRBV4-2 and TRBJ2-2; 7 bases are a match to TRBD1. The TCR originated in a human donor in good health. Sequences were obtained from non-Treg CD4+ T cells sorted from blood. DNA for the CDR3: TGTGCCAGCAGCCAAGGACAGGGTGTCACCGGGGAGCTGTTTTTT. Protein: CASSQGQGVTGELFF.